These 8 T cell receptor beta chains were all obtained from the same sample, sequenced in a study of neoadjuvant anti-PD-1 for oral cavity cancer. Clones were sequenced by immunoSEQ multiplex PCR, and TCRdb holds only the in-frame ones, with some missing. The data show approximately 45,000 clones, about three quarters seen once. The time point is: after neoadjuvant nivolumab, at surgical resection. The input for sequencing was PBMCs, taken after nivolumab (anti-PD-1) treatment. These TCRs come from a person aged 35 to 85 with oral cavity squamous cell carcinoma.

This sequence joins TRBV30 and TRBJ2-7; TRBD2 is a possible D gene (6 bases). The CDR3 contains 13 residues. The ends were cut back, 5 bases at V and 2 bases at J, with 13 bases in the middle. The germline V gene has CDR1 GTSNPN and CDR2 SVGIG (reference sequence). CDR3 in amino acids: CAWGRDLAYEQYF. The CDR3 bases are TGTGCCTGGGGGCGGGACCTCGCCTACGAGCAGTACTTC.

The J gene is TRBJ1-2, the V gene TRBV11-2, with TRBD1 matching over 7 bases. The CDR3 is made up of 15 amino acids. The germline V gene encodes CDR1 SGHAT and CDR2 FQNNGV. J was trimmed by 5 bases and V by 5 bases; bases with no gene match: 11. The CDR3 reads CASSPSGQRSYGYTF. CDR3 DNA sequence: TGTGCCAGCAGCCCGTCGGGACAGCGATCTTATGGCTACACCTTC.

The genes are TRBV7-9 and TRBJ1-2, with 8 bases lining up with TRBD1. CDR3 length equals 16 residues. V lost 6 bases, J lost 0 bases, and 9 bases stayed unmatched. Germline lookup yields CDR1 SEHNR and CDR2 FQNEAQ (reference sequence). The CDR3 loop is CASSRAGGVSNYGYTF. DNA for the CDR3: TGTGCCAGCAGTCGAGCAGGGGGCGTATCTAACTATGGCTACACCTTC.

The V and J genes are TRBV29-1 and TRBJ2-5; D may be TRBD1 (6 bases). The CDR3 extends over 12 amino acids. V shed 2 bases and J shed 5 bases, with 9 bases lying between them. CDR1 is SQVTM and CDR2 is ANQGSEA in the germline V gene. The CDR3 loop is CSVERGMETQYF. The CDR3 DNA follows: TGCAGCGTTGAAAGGGGGATGGAGACCCAGTACTTC.

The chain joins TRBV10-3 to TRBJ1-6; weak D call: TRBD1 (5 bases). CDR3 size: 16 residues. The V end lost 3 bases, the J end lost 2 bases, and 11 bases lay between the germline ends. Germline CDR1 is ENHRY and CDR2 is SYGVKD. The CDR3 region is CAISDRVETYNSPLHF. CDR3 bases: TGTGCCATCAGTGACAGGGTAGAGACCTATAATTCACCCCTCCACTTT.

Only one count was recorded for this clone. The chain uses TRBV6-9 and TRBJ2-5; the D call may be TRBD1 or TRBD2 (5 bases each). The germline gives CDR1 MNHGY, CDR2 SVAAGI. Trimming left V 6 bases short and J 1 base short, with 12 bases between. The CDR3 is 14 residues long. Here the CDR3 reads CASRDWGSQETQYF. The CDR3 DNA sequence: TGTGCCAGCAGGGACTGGGGGTCCCAAGAGACCCAGTACTTC.

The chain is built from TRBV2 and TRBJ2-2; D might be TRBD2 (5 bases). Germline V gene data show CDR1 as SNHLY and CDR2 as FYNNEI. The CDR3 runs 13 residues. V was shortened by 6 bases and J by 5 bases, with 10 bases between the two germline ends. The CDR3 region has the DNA TGTGCCAGCAGCCCTAGGGAGACCGGGGAGCTGTTTTTT. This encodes CASSPRETGELFF.

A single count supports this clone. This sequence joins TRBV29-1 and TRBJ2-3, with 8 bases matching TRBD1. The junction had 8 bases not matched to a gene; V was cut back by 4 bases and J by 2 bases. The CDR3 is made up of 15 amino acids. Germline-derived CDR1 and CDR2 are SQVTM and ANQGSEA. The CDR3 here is CSVALRQGTTDTQYF. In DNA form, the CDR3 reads TGCAGCGTTGCCCTGCGACAGGGGACCACAGATACGCAGTATTTT.